This T cell receptor beta chain was captured in a study of blood T cell dynamics during melanoma immunotherapy. Stated time point: pre-treatment baseline. Some clones are missing from TCRdb's copy, which holds only in-frame ones; the method was immunoSEQ multiplex PCR. The profile covers some 16,000 clones, with about 84% appearing a single time and roughly 5% taken by the ten largest. The germline V gene has CDR1 SGHDT and CDR2 YYEEEE. J lost 2 bases, V lost 4 bases, and 4 bases had no gene match. The CDR3 sequence is 15 residues long. The chain is built from TRBV5-6 and TRBJ2-1; 9 bases line up with TRBD1. The material sequenced was blood, taken from a patient treated with checkpoint blockade. The receptor comes from a human donor with melanoma. As DNA, the CDR3 is TGTGCCAGCAGCCTCGGGACAGGGCCCTACAATGAGCAGTTCTTC. Translation: CASSLGTGPYNEQFF. Full variable domain (remainder filled in from reference TRBV5-6 and TRBJ2-1): DAGVTQSPTHLIKTRGQQVTLRCSPKSGHDTVSWYQQALGQGPQFIFQYYEEEERQRGNFPDRFSGHQFPNYSSELNVNALLLGDSALYLCASSLGTGPYNEQFFGPGTRLTVL.